The 15 T cell receptor beta chains given below trace back to one sample, sequenced in a study of cytomegalovirus exposure and HLA in healthy donors. A multiplex PCR was run with 60 Vbeta primers and 13 Jbeta primers. The assay was immunoSEQ multiplex PCR, and TCRdb's table has in-frame clones only and misses some. The sample gives around 170,000 clones, around 82% of which show up once; 2% to 3% is in the top ten. What was sequenced was PBMCs. The receptors were sampled from a woman in her twenties or thirties in good health and CMV-seropositive.

The rearrangement joins TRBV15 to TRBJ2-3; TRBD2 aligns across 11 bases. The CDR3 is 20 residues long. The V gene's germline CDR1 is LNHNV and CDR2 YYDKDF (reference sequence). Unmatched junction bases numbered 22, after V lost 10 bases and J lost 1 base. CDR3 DNA sequence: TGTGCCATCCCCAGGCCGACTAGCGGGACCACGGAGGAGGGCACAGATACGCAGTATTTT. This translates into CAIPRPTSGTTEEGTDTQYF. Together with reference TRBV15 and TRBJ2-3, the CDR3 gives the full variable domain: DAMVIQNPRYQVTQFGKPVTLSCSQTLNHNVMYWYQQKSSQAPKLLFHYYDKDFNNEADTPDNFQSRRPNTSFCFLDIRSPGLGDTAMYLCAIPRPTSGTTEEGTDTQYFGPGTRLTVL.

The chain carries TRBV12-5 and TRBJ1-1, with TRBD1 matching over 11 bases. There are 16 residues in the CDR3. Per the germline V gene, CDR1 is LGHNT and CDR2 is FRNRAP. Trimming took 5 bases from V and 0 from J; bases not matched to a gene: 5. The CDR3 protein is CASGPGQGAMNTEAFF. The CDR3 coding sequence is TGTGCTAGTGGTCCCGGACAGGGGGCGATGAACACTGAAGCTTTCTTT.

The genes are TRBV6-5 and TRBJ2-7; D not resolved. Trimming shortened V by 2 bases and J by 4 bases, and 12 bases separated the two germline ends. Germline CDR1 reads MNHEY; CDR2 reads SVGAGI. The CDR3 runs 14 residues. CDR3 bases: TGTGCCAGCAGTTACGCCGGTCTGAAATACGAGCAGTACTTC. Protein: CASSYAGLKYEQYF.

This chain joins TRBV5-6 and TRBJ2-5, with TRBD2 as a possible D gene (7 bases). The J call is in doubt because the DNA end fits TRBJ2-7 better. The germline gives CDR1 SGHDT, CDR2 YYEEEE. The CDR3 runs 12 residues. CDR3 sequence (DNA): TGTGCCAGCAGAGAGGGGGGGTACGAGCAGTACTTC. This codes for CASREGGYEQYF.

The chain uses TRBV6-4 and TRBJ2-1; 13 nucleotides line up with TRBD2. Trimming removed 5 bases from V and 3 bases from J; junction bases left unmatched: 1. Germline lookup yields CDR1 MRHNA and CDR2 SNTAGT. This CDR3 spans 15 amino acids. CDR3 DNA sequence: TGTGCCAGCAGTCGACTAGCGGGGGGCTACAATGAGCAGTTCTTC. Amino acids: CASSRLAGGYNEQFF.

The chain is built from TRBV28 and TRBJ1-4; a possible D gene is TRBD1 (5 bases). The CDR3 consists of 14 residues. Germline CDR1 and CDR2: MDHEN and SYDVKM. Deletions cut 6 bases from V and 8 bases from J, with 16 bases between. CDR3: CASSRGQSREKLFF. CDR3 DNA sequence: TGTGCCAGCAGCCGAGGACAAAGTAGGGAAAAACTGTTTTTT.

The chain couples TRBV11-3 to TRBJ1-4; the D is unclear. Germline loops: CDR1 SGHNT, CDR2 YENEEA. Trimming removed 5 bases at V and 7 bases at J, with 17 bases between. The CDR3 has 15 amino acids. The CDR3 is CASSPSSPRGEKLFF. CDR3 in DNA: TGTGCCAGCAGCCCTAGCTCCCCACGTGGTGAAAAACTGTTTTTT.

V and J are TRBV9 and TRBJ2-4; 7 bases are shared with TRBD1. CDR3 length: 14 amino acids. The germline V gene encodes CDR1 SGDLS and CDR2 YYNGEE. Germline trimming cut 3 bases from V and 7 bases from J; bases unmatched to any gene: 7. CDR3 sequence reads: CASSGRGRGNIQYF. The CDR3 DNA sequence: TGTGCCAGCAGCGGAAGGGGGCGTGGGAACATTCAGTACTTC.

The chain employs TRBV4-1 and TRBJ2-3; TRBD2 matches at 8 bases. Germline-derived CDR1 and CDR2 are MGHRA and YSYEKL. The CDR3 runs 19 residues. Trimming at V came to 4 bases and at J to 0 bases, leaving 15 bases not matched to a gene. The CDR3 sequence is CASSLLGLAGQGSTDTQYF. CDR3 nucleotides: TGCGCCAGCAGCCTCCTAGGGCTAGCGGGTCAGGGGAGCACAGATACGCAGTATTTT.

The rearrangement joins TRBV4-3 to TRBJ2-1, with D perhaps TRBD1 (5 bases). The CDR3 has 12 amino acids. Trimming took off 4 bases at V and 9 bases at J, with 10 bases between the two ends. Germline V gene data show CDR1 as LGHNA and CDR2 as YSLEER. For the CDR3, the DNA is TGCGCCAGCAGCCGGCCTAGGGGTGAGCAGTTCTTC. Translated, it gives CASSRPRGEQFF.

The chain has TRBV2 and TRBJ1-2; 8 nucleotides match TRBD1. The J segment lost 6 bases and the V segment lost 6 bases, leaving 6 bases of the junction unmatched. The CDR3 covers 13 residues. The germline V gene encodes CDR1 SNHLY and CDR2 FYNNEI. The CDR3 loop reads CASSGDRFDGYTF. Here the CDR3 DNA reads TGTGCCAGCAGCGGGGACAGGTTTGATGGCTACACCTTC.

The count of this clone is one. The DNA for the CDR3 is TGCGCCAGCAGCCATCGAGGACAGTCAGACAATGAGCAGTTCTTC. This sequence encodes CASSHRGQSDNEQFF. The chain recombines TRBV4-3 with TRBJ2-1; TRBD1 might be the D (6 bases). The CDR3 runs 15 residues. In germline, CDR1 is LGHNA, CDR2 YSLEER. V was shortened by 3 bases and J by 5 bases, with 14 bases between the two germline ends.

The J gene is TRBJ1-6, the V gene TRBV4-2; perhaps TRBD1 as D (6 bases). Germline-derived CDR1 and CDR2 are LGHNA and YNFKEQ. The CDR3 has 17 residues. Between the trimmed V and J ends, which lost 0 bases and 3 bases, there was a span of 12 bases. CDR3 region: CASSQDVGANYNSPLHF. In DNA form, the CDR3 reads TGTGCCAGCAGCCAAGATGTGGGGGCTAACTATAATTCACCCCTCCACTTT.

This clone was picked up one time. Distinct nucleotide sequences in the sample also encode this CDR3. The chain recombines TRBV19 with TRBJ2-1; 8 nucleotides line up with TRBD1. CDR1 is LNHDA, CDR2 SQIVND, per germline (reference sequence). V gave up 7 bases and J gave up 6 bases; unmatched junction bases: 11. This CDR3 is built from 15 residues. Here the CDR3 reads CASKAPDRGGNEQFF. For the CDR3, the DNA is TGTGCCAGTAAAGCCCCTGACAGGGGAGGCAATGAGCAGTTCTTC.

This clone was detected only a few times. The chain is built from TRBV4-3 and TRBJ1-5; the D is unclear. The V and J ends lost 2 bases and 5 bases respectively, with 7 bases between them. Germline V gives CDR1 LGHNA, CDR2 YSLEER. The CDR3 consists of 13 residues. This chain's CDR3 is CASSQSVHQPQHF. The CDR3 nucleotides read TGCGCCAGCAGCCAATCGGTCCATCAGCCCCAGCATTTT.